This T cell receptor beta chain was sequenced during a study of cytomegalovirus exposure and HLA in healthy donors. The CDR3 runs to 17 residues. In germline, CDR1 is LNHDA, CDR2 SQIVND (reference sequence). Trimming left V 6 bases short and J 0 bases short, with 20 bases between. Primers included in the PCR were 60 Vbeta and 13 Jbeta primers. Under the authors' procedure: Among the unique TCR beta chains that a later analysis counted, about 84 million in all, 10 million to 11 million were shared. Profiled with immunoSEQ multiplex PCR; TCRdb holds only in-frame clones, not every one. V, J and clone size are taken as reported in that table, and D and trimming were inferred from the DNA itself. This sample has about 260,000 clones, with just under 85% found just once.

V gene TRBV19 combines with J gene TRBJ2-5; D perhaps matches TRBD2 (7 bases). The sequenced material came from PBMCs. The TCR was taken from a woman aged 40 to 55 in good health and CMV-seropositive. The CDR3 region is CASRFGAGGPYQETQYF. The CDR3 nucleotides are TGTGCCAGTAGGTTTGGGGCCGGGGGGCCGTACCAAGAGACCCAGTACTTC.